This T cell receptor (beta chain) was observed in a study of T-cell memory formation after mild COVID-19. On the study more broadly: Across donors, TCR clusters were largely donor specific. General study findings and limits: The CD4+ clones that contracted clustered mainly within CM and EM, and the CD8+ clones concentrated in EMRA.

In germline, CDR1 is SEHNR, CDR2 FQNEAQ (reference sequence). V lost 4 bases to trimming and J lost 1 base; unmatched junction nucleotides: 5. This CDR3 spans 15 amino acids. TCR alpha and TCR beta cDNA libraries carrying sample barcodes and UMIs were produced by 5'RACE using constant-segment primers. Using its own MiXCR run on the 5' RACE reads, TCRdb lists one record per CDR3 protein. Of 150,000 or so distinct CDR3 sequences detected, roughly 15% appear once; the ten largest clones hold 13% to 15%. This clonotype was recorded at least ten times. Its antigen is undetermined. V and J are TRBV7-9 and TRBJ2-5, with 8 positions matching TRBD2. The receptor comes from an adult woman who had mild COVID-19 (a few samples of this study predate the infection). Cell type and time point are not known. The source material was PBMCs or a T cell subset sorted from them (not recorded which). The CDR3 protein is CASSSGGGRQETQYF. The CDR3 region has the DNA TGTGCCAGCAGCTCCGGGGGGGGCCGCCAAGAGACCCAGTACTTC.